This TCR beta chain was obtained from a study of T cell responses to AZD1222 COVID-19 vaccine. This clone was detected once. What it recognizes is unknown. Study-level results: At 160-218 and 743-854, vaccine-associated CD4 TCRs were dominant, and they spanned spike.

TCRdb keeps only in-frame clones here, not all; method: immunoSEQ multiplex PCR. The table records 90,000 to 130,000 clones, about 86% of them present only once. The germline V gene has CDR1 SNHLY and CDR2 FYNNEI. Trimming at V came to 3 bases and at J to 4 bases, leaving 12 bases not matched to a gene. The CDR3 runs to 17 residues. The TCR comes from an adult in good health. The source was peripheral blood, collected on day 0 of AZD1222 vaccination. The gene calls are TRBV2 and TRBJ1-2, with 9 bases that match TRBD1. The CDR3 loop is CASSEPETGGGIYGYTF. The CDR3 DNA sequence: TGTGCCAGCAGTGAGCCCGAAACAGGGGGCGGAATCTATGGCTACACCTTC.